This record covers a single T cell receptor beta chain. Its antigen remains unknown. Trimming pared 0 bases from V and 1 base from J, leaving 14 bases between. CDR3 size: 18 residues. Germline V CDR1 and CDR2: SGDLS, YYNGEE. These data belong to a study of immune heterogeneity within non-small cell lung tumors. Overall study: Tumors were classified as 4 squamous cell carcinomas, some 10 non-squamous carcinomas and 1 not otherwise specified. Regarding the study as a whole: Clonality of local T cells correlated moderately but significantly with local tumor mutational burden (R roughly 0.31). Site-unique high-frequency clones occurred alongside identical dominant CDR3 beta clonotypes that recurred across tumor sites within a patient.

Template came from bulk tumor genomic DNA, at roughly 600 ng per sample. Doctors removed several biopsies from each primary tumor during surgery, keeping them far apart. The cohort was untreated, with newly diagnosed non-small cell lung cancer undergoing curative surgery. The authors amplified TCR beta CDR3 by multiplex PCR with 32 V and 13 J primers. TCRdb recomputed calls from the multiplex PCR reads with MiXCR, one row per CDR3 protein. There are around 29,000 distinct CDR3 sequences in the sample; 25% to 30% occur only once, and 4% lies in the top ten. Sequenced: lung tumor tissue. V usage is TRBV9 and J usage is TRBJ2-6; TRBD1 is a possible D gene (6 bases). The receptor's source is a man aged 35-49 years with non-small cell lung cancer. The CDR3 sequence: CASSVEGVVFSGANVLTF. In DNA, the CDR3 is TGTGCCAGCAGCGTAGAGGGGGTTGTGTTTTCTGGGGCCAACGTCCTGACTTTC.